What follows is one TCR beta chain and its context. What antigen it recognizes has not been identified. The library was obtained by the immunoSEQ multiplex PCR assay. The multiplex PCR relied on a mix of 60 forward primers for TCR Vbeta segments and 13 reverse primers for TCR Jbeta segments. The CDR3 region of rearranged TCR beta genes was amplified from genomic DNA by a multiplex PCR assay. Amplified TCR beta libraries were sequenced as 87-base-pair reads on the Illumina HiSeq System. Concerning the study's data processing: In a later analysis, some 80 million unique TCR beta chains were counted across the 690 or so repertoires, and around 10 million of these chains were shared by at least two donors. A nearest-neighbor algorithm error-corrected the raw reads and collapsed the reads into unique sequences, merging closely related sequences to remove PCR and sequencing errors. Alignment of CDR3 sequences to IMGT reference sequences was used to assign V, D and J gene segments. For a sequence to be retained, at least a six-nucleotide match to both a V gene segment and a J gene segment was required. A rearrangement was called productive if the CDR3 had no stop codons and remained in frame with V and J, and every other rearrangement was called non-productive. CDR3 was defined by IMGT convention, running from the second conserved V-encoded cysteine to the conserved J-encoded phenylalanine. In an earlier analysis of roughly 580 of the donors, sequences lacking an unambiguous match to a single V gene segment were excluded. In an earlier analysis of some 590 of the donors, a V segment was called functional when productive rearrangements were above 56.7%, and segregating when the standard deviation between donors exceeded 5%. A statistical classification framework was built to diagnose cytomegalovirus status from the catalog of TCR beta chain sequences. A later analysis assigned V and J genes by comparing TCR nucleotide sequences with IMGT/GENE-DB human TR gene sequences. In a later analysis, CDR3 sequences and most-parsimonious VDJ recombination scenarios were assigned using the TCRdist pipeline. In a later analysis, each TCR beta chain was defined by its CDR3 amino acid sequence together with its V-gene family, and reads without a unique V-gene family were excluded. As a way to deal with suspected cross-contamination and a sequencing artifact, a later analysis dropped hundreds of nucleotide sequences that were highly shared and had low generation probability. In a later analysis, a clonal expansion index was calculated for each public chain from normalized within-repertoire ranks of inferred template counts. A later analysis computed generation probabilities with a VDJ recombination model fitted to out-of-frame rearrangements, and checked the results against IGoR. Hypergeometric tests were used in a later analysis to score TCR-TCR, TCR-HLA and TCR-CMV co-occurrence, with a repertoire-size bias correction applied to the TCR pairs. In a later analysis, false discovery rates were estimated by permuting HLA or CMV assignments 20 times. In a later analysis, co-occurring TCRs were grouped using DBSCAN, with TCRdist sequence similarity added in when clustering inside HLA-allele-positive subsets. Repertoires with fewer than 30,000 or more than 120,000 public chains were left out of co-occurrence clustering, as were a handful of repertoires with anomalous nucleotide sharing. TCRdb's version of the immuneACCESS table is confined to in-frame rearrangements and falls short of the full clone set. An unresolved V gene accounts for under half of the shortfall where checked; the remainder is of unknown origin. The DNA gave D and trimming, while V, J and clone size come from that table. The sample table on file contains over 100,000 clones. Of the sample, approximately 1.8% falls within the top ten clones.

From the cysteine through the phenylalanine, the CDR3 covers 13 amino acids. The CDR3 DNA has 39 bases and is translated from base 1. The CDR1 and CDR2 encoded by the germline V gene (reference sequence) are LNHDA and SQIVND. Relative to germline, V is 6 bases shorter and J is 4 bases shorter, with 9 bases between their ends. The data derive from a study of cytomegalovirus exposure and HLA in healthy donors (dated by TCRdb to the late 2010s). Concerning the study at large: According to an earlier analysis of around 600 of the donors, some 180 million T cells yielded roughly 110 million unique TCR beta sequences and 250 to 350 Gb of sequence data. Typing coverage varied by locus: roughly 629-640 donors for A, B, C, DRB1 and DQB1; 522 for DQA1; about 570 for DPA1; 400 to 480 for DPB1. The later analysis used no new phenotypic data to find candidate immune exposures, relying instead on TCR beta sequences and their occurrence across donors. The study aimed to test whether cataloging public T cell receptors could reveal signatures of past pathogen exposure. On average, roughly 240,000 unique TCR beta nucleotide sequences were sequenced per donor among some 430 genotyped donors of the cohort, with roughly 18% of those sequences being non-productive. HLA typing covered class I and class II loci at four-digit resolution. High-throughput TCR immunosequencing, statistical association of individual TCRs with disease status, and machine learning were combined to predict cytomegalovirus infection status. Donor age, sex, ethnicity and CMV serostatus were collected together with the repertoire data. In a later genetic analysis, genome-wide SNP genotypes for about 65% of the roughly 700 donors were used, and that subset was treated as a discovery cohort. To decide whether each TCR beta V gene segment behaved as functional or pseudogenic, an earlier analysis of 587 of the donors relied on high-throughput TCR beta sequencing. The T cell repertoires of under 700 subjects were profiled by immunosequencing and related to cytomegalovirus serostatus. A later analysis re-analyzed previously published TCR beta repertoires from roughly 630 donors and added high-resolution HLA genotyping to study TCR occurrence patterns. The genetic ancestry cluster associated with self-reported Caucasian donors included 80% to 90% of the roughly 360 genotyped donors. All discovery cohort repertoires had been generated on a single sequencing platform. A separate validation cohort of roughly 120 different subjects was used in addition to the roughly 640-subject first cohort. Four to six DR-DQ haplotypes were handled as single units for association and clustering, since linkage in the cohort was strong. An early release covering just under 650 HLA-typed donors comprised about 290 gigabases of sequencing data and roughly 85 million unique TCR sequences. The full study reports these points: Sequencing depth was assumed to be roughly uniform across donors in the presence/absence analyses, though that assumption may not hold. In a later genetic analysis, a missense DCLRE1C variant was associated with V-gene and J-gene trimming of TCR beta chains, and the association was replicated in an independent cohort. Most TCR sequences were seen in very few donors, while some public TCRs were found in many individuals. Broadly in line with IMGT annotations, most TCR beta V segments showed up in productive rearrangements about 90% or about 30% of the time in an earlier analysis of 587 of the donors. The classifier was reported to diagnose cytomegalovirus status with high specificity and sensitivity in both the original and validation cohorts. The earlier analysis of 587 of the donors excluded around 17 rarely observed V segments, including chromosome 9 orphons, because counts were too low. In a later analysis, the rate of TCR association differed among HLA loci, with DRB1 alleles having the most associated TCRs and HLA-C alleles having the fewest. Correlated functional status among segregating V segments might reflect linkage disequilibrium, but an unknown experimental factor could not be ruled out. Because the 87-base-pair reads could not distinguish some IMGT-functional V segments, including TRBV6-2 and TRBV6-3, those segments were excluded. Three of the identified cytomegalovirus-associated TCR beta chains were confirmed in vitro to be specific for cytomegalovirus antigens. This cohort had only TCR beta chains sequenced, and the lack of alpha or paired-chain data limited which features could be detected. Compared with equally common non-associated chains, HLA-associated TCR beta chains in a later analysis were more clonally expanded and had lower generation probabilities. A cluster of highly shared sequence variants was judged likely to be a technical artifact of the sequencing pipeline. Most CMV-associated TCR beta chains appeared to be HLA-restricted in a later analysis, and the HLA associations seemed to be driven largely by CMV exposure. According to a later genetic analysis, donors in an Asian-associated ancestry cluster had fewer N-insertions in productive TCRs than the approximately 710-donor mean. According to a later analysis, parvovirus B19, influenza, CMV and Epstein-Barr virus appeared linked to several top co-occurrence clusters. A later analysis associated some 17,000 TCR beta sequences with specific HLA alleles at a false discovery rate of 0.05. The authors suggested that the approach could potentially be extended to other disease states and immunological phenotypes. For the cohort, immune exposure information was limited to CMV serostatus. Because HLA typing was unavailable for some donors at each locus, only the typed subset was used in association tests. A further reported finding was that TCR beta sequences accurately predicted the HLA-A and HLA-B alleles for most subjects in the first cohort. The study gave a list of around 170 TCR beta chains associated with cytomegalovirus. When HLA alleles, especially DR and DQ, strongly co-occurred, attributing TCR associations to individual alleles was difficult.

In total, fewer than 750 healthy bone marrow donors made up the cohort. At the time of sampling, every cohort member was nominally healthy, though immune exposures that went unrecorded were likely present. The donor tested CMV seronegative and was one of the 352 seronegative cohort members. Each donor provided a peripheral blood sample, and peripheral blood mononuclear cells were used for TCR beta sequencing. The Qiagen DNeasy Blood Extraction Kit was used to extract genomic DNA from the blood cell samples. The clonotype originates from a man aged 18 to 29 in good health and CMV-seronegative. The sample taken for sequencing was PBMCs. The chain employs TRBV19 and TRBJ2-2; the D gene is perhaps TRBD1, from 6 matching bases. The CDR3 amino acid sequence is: CASSQQGTGELFF. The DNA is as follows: TGTGCCAGTAGCCAACAGGGCACCGGGGAGCTGTTTTTT.